Below are 9 T cell receptor beta chains sequenced from a single sample in a study of T-cell memory formation after mild COVID-19 (dated by TCRdb to the early 2020s). The library was generated by 5' RACE. TCRdb lists the instrument as Illumina NovaSeq 6000. The public reads were reprocessed in TCRdb via fastp at Q25 and MiXCR, keeping in-frame beta chains. Rows matching on CDR3 protein sequence are summarized as one entry with the most common DNA and genes. This sample has 150,000 to 200,000 distinct CDR3 sequences in its table, and 10% to 15% of those were observed once. The top ten constitute 2.5% to 3.5% of the sample. The sample taken for sequencing was PBMCs or a T cell subset sorted from them (not recorded which). Source of these receptors: a man between 18 and 29 years old who had mild COVID-19 (a few samples of this study predate the infection). The sample titles of this study are shuffled in the database, so cell type and time point are left out; the donor was told from shared clones.

The rearrangement links TRBV5-1 to TRBJ1-4, with unresolved D. CDR1 is SGHRS and CDR2 is YFSETQ in the germline V gene. The CDR3 totals 15 residues. V lost 0 bases, J lost 8 bases, and 14 bases lay in between. In DNA form, the CDR3 reads TGCGCCAGCAGCTTGGCCGGCCAGGAAGGAGAAAAACTGTTTTTT. Its protein is CASSLAGQEGEKLFF.

This rearrangement joins TRBV20-1 to TRBJ1-4; 9 bases fit TRBD1. Germline CDR1 and CDR2: DFQATT and SNEGSKA (reference sequence). The V and J ends lost 3 bases and 11 bases, in that order; junction bases with no gene match: 7. CDR3 size: 13 residues. The CDR3 is CSASGTGSSKLFF. DNA of the CDR3: TGCAGTGCTAGTGGGACAGGGTCTTCGAAACTGTTTTTT.

The chain joins TRBV4-3 to TRBJ2-4; D might be TRBD1 or TRBD2, each matching 5 bases. Looked up from germline, CDR1 is LGHNA and CDR2 is YSLEER. Trimming removed 0 bases from V and 0 bases from J, with 15 bases in between. The CDR3 spans 18 residues. CDR3 DNA: TGCGCCAGCAGCCAAGATCTCGGGGCAGCCCTAGCCAAAAACATTCAGTACTTC. This encodes CASSQDLGAALAKNIQYF.

This clonotype was seen at least ten times. The V call is TRBV5-1, the J call TRBJ2-6, with TRBD1 matching 9 bases. This CDR3 has 18 amino acids. The V segment lost 4 bases and the J segment 0 bases; nucleotides outside the gene matches: 8. Germline-derived CDR1 and CDR2 are SGHRS and YFSETQ. CDR3: CASSVRDRESSGANVLTF. Written as DNA, the CDR3 is TGCGCCAGCAGCGTACGGGACAGGGAAAGCTCTGGGGCCAACGTCCTGACTTTC.

The rearrangement uses TRBV2 and TRBJ2-6; no reliable D call. V was clipped by 5 bases and J by 0 bases, with 5 bases between them. There are 14 residues in the CDR3. Looked up from germline, CDR1 is SNHLY and CDR2 is FYNNEI. The CDR3 DNA sequence: TGTGCCAGCAGTTGGTCCTCTGGGGCCAACGTCCTGACTTTC. Translation: CASSWSSGANVLTF.

The V and J genes are TRBV6-1 and TRBJ2-1, with 10 positions matching TRBD2. The germline gives CDR1 MNHNS, CDR2 SASEGT. V trimming: 6 bases; J trimming: 7 bases; junction bases outside the gene matches: 3. This CDR3 is 13 amino acids long. The CDR3 nucleotides are TGTGCCAGCAGGACTAGCGGGTTAAATGAGCAGTTCTTC. Translation gives CASRTSGLNEQFF.

This clonotype was seen only a few times. The V and J genes are TRBV29-1 and TRBJ2-7; 9 bases align to TRBD1. There are 13 residues in the CDR3. Germline lookup yields CDR1 SQVTM and CDR2 ANQGSEA. The V gene end was trimmed by 6 bases and the J gene end by 5 bases; junction bases not matched to a gene: 8. This CDR3 is CSVVRDRVNEQYF. Here the CDR3 DNA reads TGCAGCGTCGTCCGGGACAGGGTAAACGAGCAGTACTTC.

The chain recombines TRBV7-2 with TRBJ2-1, with TRBD1 as a possible D gene (7 bases). The CDR3 runs 16 residues. V lost 5 bases, J lost 1 base, and 15 bases lay in between. CDR1 is SGHTA and CDR2 is FQGNSA in the germline V gene. The CDR3 coding sequence is TGTGCCAGCAGCGAACAGGGGACTTTATCCTACAATGAGCAGTTCTTC. Amino acid sequence: CASSEQGTLSYNEQFF.

This clonotype has only a few counts. The rearrangement links TRBV20-1 to TRBJ2-6, with no clear D. V lost 0 bases, J lost 1 base, and 7 bases lay in between. The CDR3 is made up of 15 amino acids. Germline assignment: CDR1 DFQATT and CDR2 SNEGSKA (reference sequence). CDR3 amino acids: CSARDPGSGANVLTF. CDR3 coding DNA: TGCAGTGCTAGAGATCCGGGTTCTGGGGCCAACGTCCTGACTTTC.